This TCR beta chain stems from a study of CD8 T cells in ankylosing spondylitis. TCRdb passed the 5' RACE reads through MiXCR, listing each CDR3 protein once. In the table there are over 600,000 distinct CDR3 sequences, 15% to 20% of which are singletons. Overall study results and limits: Typical of ankylosing spondylitis blood, it appeared, was a TCR beta motif of eight highly homologous variants.

Turning to this clonotype: Antigen: not known.

Sequencing was done on a sample of blood, either unsorted or a sorted T cell fraction (not recorded which). The receptor comes from a male donor with ankylosing spondylitis.

The CDR3 nucleotides read TGTGCCAGCAGCCCCCGTAGTAGCGGGGAAGAGACCCAGTACTTC. Its translation is CASSPRSSGEETQYF. The chain uses TRBV13 and TRBJ2-5, with 8 bases identical to TRBD2. V shed 5 bases and J 3 bases; nucleotides not matched to a gene: 8. CDR1 is PRHDT and CDR2 is FYEKMQ in the germline V gene (reference sequence). The CDR3 is 15 amino acids.